This TCR beta chain stems from a study of cytomegalovirus exposure and HLA in healthy donors. Study-level points and caveats: On later analysis, the bulk of CMV-associated TCR beta chains appeared to be HLA-restricted. Confirmation was obtained in vitro that a few CMV-associated chains are specific for CMV antigens.

Comments on this clone: The antigen remains unidentified.

Use of 60 Vbeta and 13 Jbeta primers characterized the PCR. The table came from immunoSEQ multiplex PCR; TCRdb's copy has only in-frame clones and leaves some out. The sample holds about 160,000 clones, about 60% seen once. The CDR3 spans 18 residues. The V segment lost 2 bases and the J segment 2 bases; nucleotides outside the gene matches: 10. Germline CDR1 and CDR2: KGHSH and LQKENI. The sequencing input was PBMCs. The receptor comes from a woman aged 55-70 years in good health and CMV-seropositive. The chain is built from TRBV18 and TRBJ2-1; 9 bases are shared with TRBD2. DNA for the CDR3: TGTGCCAGCTCACCAATTGGGGCTAGCGGGATCACCTACAATGAGCAGTTCTTC. Amino acids: CASSPIGASGITYNEQFF.